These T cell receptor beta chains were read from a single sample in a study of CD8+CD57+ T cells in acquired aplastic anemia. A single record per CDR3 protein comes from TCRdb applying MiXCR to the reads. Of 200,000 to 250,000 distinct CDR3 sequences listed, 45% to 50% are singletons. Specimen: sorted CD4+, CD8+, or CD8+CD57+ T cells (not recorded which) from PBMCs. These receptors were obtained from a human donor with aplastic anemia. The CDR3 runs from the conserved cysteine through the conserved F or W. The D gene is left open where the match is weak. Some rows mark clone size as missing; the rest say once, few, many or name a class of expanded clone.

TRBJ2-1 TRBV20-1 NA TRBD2 TGCAGTGCTAGGGCGGCAGCGGGGTTATACAATGAGCAGTTCTTC CSARAAAGLYNEQFF
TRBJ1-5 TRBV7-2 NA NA TGTGCCAGCAGCTTAGAGTTGGAAGGGAGCCTAGAGCATTTT CASSLELEGSLEHF
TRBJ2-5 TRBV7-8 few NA TGTGCCAGCAGCTTAGCGGTGGGGGCAGAGACCCAGTACTTC CASSLAVGAETQYF
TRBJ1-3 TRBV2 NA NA TGTGCCAGCAGTGACAGGGGCGTGGGGGACACCATATATTTT CASSDRGVGDTIYF
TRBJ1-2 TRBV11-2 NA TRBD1 TGTGCCAGCAGCCAAGACCGGACAGGGGCCAACTATGGCTACACCTTC CASSQDRTGANYGYTF
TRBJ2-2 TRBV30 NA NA TGTGCCCGATCAAATCGGGACTTCGACACCGGGGAGCTGTTTTTT CARSNRDFDTGELFF
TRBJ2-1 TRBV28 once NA TGTGTCAGCAATAGAAGGTCTAGCTCCTACAATGAGCAGTTCTTC CVSNRRSSSYNEQFF
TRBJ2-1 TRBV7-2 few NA TGTGCCAGCAGCTCCCGTTTCGATGGGCGAAATGAGCAGTTCTTC CASSSRFDGRNEQFF
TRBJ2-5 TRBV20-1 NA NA TGCAGTGCTAGCGGGGAGCCTCAAGAGACCCAGTACTTC CSASGEPQETQYF
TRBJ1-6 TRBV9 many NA TGTGCCAGCAGCCCTAAAGGGGAGGGGTCACCCCTCCACTTT CASSPKGEGSPLHF
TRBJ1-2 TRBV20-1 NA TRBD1 TGCAGTGGACTAAGACAGGGAGATGGCTACACCTTC CSGLRQGDGYTF
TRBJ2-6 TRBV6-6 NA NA TGTGCCAGCAGTTACACAAGACCATCCGGGGCCAACGTCCTGACTTTC CASSYTRPSGANVLTF
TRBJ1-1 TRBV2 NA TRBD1 TGTGCCAGCAGTGACCGGACAGGGGACCCTGAAGCTTTCTTT CASSDRTGDPEAFF
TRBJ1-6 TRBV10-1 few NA TGCGCCAGTCGGAAGTCCTATAATTCACCCCTCCACTTT CASRKSYNSPLHF
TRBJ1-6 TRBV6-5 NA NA TGTGCCAGCAGTTCTGGGACCCGGTCACCCCTCCACTTT CASSSGTRSPLHF
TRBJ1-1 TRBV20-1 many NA TGCAGTGCTAGGCAGGGAGACACTGGAGCTTTCTTT CSARQGDTGAFF
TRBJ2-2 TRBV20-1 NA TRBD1 TGCAGTGCAAGACAGGGGGCGAACACCGGGGAGCTGTTTTTT CSARQGANTGELFF
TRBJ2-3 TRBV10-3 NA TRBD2 TGTGCCATCAACGGGGGGGGCACAGATACGCAGTATTTT CAINGGGTDTQYF
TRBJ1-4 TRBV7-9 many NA TGTGCCAGCAGGCCCCCTGGATCAGGTGAAAAACTGTTTTTT CASRPPGSGEKLFF
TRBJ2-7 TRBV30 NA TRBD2 TGTGCCTGGACTGAGGGACTAGCGGGAGACCCCACGGAGTACTTC CAWTEGLAGDPTEYF
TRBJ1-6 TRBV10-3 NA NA TGTGCCAGCAGTGTGCAGGGAACAAACTATAATTCACCCCTCCACTTT CASSVQGTNYNSPLHF
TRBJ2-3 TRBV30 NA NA TGTGCCTTCAACGGACTAATTAGCACAGATACGCAGTATTTT CAFNGLISTDTQYF
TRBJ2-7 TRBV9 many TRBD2 TGTGCCAGCAGCGTAGACGGGAGGGACTACGAGCAGTACTTC CASSVDGRDYEQYF
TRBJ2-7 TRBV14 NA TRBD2 TGTGCCAGCAGCCAAGGACTAGCGCACGAGCAGTACTTC CASSQGLAHEQYF
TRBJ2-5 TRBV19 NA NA TGTGCCAGTACGGCCGGGACCCAGTACTTC CASTAGTQYF
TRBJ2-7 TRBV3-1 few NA TGTGCCAGCAGCCAAAGGGGGGTACCCTCCTACGAGCAGTACTTC CASSQRGVPSYEQYF
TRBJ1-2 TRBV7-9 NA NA TGTGCCAGCAGTACCACGTATGGCTACACCTTC CASSTTYGYTF
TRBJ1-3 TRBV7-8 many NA TGTGCCAGCAGCTTATTACAGGGCTCTGGAAACACCATATATTTT CASSLLQGSGNTIYF
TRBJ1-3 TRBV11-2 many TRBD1 TGTGCCAGCAGGAGGACAGGGCCAAACACCATATATTTT CASRRTGPNTIYF
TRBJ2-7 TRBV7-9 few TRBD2 TGTGCCAGCAGCTCCTTTTTAACCGGGACTAGAGGGGGAGGCTACGAGCAGTACTTC CASSSFLTGTRGGGYEQYF
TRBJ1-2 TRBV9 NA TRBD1 TGTGCCAGCAGCGGAGTTGGACAGGGGGGGAACTATGGCTACACCTTC CASSGVGQGGNYGYTF
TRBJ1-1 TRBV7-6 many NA TGTGCCAGCAGCTTTGCACGTGAGGCTGAAGCTTTCTTT CASSFAREAEAFF
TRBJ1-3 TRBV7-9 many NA TGTGCCAGCAGCTCCCCCACCGAGGGCCCTGGAAACACCATATATTTT CASSSPTEGPGNTIYF
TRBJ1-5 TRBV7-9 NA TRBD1 TGTGCCAGCAGCGCGGGACAGGGGGAGGATCAGCCCCAGCATTTT CASSAGQGEDQPQHF
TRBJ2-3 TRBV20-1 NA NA TGCAGTGCTAGCGGTCGGGATACGCAGTATTTT CSASGRDTQYF
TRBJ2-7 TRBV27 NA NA TGTGCCAGCTCCGGGCGGCGACAACCCTACGAGCAGTACTTC CASSGRRQPYEQYF
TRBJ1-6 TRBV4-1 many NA TGCGCCAGCAGCCAAGCGTCAGTATATAATTCACCCCTCCACTTT CASSQASVYNSPLHF
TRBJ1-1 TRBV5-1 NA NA TGCGCCAGCAGCTTGTCGGCAGGGTTTGGGAACACTGAAGCTTTCTTT CASSLSAGFGNTEAFF
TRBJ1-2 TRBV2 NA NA TGTGCCAGCAGATGGGGGGCAGCTAACTATGGCTACACCTTC CASRWGAANYGYTF
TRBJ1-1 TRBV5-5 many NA TGTGCCAGCAGCATCGTTGGTACTAACACTGAAGCTTTCTTT CASSIVGTNTEAFF
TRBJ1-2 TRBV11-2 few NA TGTGCCAGCAGCTTACAGGGACCTGTAGTTGGCTACACCTTC CASSLQGPVVGYTF
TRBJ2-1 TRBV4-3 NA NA TGCGCCAGCAGCCACCTAGGCAGATACAATGAGCAGTTCTTC CASSHLGRYNEQFF
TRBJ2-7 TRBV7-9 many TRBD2 TGTGCCAGCAGCTTAGAGGCTAGCGGGACCTACGAGCAGTACTTC CASSLEASGTYEQYF
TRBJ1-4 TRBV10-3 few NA TGTGCCACTTCTAGCGTGAGACAGACCGGTGGTTCGGGTGAAAAACTGTTTTTT CATSSVRQTGGSGEKLFF
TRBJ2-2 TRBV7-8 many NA TGTGCCAGCAGCTCAGCCCGGGGAGCCGGGGAGCTGTTTTTT CASSSARGAGELFF
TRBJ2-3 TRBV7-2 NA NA TGTGCCAGCAGCTCTAGGGGGGCAGATACGCAGTATTTT CASSSRGADTQYF
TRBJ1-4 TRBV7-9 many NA TGTGCCAGCAGCCCCCAACAGGGTAGGAATGAAAAACTGTTTTTT CASSPQQGRNEKLFF
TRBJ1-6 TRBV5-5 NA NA TGTTCCAGCAGCTTGTATGGGGGAACATATAATTCACCCCTCCACTTT CSSSLYGGTYNSPLHF
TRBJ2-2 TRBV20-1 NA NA NA CVLLCRVTGLGDTGELFF
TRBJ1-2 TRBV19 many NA TGTGCCAGTAGTATAAAGGACAGACTACATCACTATGGCTACACCTTC CASSIKDRLHHYGYTF
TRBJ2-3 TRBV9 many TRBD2 TGTGCCAGCAGCGGCCTAGCGGGGGTGGGAGATACGCAGTATTTT CASSGLAGVGDTQYF
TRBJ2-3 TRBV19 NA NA TGTGCCAGTAGCCCAGTTGTCACAGATACGCAGTATTTT CASSPVVTDTQYF
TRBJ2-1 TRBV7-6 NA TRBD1 TGTGCCAGCAGCCAGCCCAGGGGGTTCAATGAGCAGTTCTTC CASSQPRGFNEQFF
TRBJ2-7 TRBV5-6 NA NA TGTGCCAGCAGCTTAGGTCCGTTTAGAATTTACGAGCAGTACTTC CASSLGPFRIYEQYF
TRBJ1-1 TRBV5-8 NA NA TGTGCCAGCAGCTTGGTGTTCAGGAGTGAAGCTTTCTTT CASSLVFRSEAFF